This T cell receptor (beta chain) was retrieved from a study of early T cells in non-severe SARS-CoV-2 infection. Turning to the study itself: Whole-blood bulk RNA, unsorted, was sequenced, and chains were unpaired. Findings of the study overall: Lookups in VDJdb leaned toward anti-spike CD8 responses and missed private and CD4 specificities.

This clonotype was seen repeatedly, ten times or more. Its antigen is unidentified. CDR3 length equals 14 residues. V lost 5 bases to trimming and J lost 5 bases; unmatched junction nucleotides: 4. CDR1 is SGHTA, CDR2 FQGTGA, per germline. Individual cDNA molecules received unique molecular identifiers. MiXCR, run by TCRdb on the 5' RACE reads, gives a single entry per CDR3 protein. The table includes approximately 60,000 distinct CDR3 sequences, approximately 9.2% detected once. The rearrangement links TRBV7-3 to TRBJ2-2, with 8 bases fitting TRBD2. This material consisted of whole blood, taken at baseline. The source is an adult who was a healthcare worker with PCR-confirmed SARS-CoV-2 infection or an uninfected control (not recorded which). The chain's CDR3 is CASSPERGTGELFF. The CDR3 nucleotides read TGTGCCAGCAGCCCGGAGCGGGGGACCGGGGAGCTGTTTTTT. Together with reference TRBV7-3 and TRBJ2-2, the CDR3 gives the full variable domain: GAGVSQTPSNKVTEKGKYVELRCDPISGHTALYWYRQSLGQGPEFLIYFQGTGAADDSGLPNDRFFAVRPEGSVSTLKIQRTERGDSAVYLCASSPERGTGELFFGEGSRLTVL.